This T cell receptor beta chain was sequenced during a study of cytomegalovirus exposure and HLA in healthy donors. Study-level results: Per published accounts, TCR beta sequences correctly predicted the HLA-A and HLA-B alleles of most subjects. Donors were assumed by presence/absence analyses to have roughly uniform sequencing depth.

PCR primers comprised 60 Vbeta and 13 Jbeta primers. Assay: immunoSEQ multiplex PCR; the TCRdb copy retains only in-frame clones and omits some. Seen here are 200,000 to 250,000 clones, 80% to 90% observed once, and the top ten hold about 3.1%. On this clone itself: The antigen remains undetermined.

The CDR3 has 15 amino acids. The trim removed 5 bases at V and 11 bases at J, leaving 15 bases unmatched. Germline V gives CDR1 MNHEY, CDR2 SMNVEV (reference sequence). Healthy donors of bone marrow made up the group. V and J are TRBV27 and TRBJ2-5, with 9 nucleotides matching TRBD2. Specimen: PBMCs. The sequence came from a man younger than 45 in good health and CMV-seronegative. The DNA of the CDR3 is TGTGCCAGCAGTCTGCGAGCGGGGGGCGGGTACAAGCAGTACTTC. Its protein is CASSLRAGGGYKQYF.